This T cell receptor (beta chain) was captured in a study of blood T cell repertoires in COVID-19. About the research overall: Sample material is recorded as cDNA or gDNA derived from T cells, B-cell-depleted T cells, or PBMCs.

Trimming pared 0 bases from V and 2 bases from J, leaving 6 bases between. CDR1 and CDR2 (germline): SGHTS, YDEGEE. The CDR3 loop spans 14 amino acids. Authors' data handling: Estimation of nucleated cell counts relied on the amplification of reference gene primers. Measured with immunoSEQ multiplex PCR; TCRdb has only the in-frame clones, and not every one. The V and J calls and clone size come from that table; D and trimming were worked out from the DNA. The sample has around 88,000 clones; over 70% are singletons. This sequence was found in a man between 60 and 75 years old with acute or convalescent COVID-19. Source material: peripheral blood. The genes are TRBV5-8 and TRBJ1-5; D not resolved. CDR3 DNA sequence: TGTGCCAGCAGCTTGGTATCCGGCAATCAGCCCCAGCATTTT. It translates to CASSLVSGNQPQHF. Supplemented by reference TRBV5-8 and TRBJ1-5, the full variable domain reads EAGVTQSPTHLIKTRGQQATLRCSPISGHTSVYWYQQALGLGLQFLLWYDEGEERNRGNFPPRFSGRQFPNYSSELNVNALELEDSALYLCASSLVSGNQPQHFGDGTRLSIL.